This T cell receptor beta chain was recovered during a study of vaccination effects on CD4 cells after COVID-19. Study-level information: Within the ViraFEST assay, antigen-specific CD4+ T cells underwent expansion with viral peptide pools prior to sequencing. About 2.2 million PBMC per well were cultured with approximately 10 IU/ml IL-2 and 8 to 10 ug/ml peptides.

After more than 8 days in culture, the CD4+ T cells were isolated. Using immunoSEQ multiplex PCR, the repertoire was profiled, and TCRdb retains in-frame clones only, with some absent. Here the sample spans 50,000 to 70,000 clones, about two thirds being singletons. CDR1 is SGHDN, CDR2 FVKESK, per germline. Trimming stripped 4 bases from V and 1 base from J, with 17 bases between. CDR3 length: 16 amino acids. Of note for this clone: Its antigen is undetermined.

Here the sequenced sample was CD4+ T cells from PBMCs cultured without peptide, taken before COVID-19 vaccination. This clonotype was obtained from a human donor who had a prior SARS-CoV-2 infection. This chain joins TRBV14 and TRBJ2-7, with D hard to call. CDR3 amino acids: CASSPLSGFGSYEQYF. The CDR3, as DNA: TGTGCCAGCAGCCCGCTTTCAGGTTTTGGATCCTACGAGCAGTACTTC.